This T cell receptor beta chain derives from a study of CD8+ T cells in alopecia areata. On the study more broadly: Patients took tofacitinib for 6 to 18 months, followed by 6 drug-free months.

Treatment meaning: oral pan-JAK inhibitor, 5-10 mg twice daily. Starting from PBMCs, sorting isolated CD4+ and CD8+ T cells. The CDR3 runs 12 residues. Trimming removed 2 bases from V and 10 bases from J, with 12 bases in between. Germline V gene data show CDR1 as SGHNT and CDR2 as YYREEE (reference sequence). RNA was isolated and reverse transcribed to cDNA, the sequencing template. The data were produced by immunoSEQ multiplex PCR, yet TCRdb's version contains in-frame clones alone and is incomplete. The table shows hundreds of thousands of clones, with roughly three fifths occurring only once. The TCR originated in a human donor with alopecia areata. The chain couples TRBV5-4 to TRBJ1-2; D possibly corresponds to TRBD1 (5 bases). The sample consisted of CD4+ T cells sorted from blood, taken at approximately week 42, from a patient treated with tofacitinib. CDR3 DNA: TGTGCCAGCAGCTTAGATACGGGGCCCTACACCTTC. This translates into CASSLDTGPYTF.